The 16 T cell receptor beta chains below all came from one sample that was sequenced in a study of T cell responses to AZD1222 COVID-19 vaccine. The method was immunoSEQ multiplex PCR; TCRdb's version includes in-frame clones alone and lacks a portion of them. Of around 61,000 clones in the sample, 80% to 90% were seen once. Here the sequenced sample was peripheral blood, taken on day 0 of AZD1222 vaccination. The receptor source for this set is an adult in good health.

V gene TRBV3-1 (or the pseudogene TRBV3-2) combines with J gene TRBJ1-2; D ambiguous. Trimming took off 4 bases at V and 5 bases at J, with 8 bases between the two ends. The CDR3 loop spans 12 amino acids. CDR1 is LGHDT and CDR2 is YNNKEL in the germline V gene (reference sequence). In DNA, the CDR3 is TGTGCCAGCAGCCTAGCAGATTATGGCTACACCTTC. Its protein is CASSLADYGYTF.

This clone was detected only a few times. This chain links TRBV3-1 (or the pseudogene TRBV3-2) with TRBJ2-5, with 11 bases fitting TRBD2. The CDR3 sequence is 14 residues long. The V gene end was trimmed by 0 bases and the J gene end by 7 bases; junction bases not matched to a gene: 1. CDR1 is LGHDT and CDR2 is YNNKEL in the germline V gene (reference sequence). CDR3 amino acids: CASSQDLAGGTQYF. For the CDR3, the DNA is TGTGCCAGCAGCCAAGACCTAGCGGGGGGGACCCAGTACTTC.

This clone was seen only a few times. CDR3 sequence (DNA): TGTGCCAGCAGTGGGGACAGCAATTCACCCCTCCACTTT. This codes for CASSGDSNSPLHF. The genes are TRBV6-4 and TRBJ1-6; 7 nucleotides line up with TRBD1. This CDR3 contains 13 residues. V lost 4 bases to trimming and J lost 7 bases; unmatched junction nucleotides: 1. The germline gives CDR1 MRHNA, CDR2 SNTAGT.

The chain joins TRBV19 to TRBJ2-5, with TRBD2 identical over 7 bases. V dropped 6 bases and J dropped 0; count of bases not matched to a gene: 7. Looked up from germline, CDR1 is LNHDA and CDR2 is SQIVND (reference sequence). CDR3 length: 15 amino acids. CDR3 in DNA: TGTGCCAGTAGCTTATGGGGGGGGTACCAAGAGACCCAGTACTTC. It encodes CASSLWGGYQETQYF.

The CDR3 is CASSLSSGNLPGELFF. For the CDR3, the DNA is TGTGCCAGCAGCTTATCGTCGGGGAATCTGCCCGGGGAGCTGTTTTTT. This rearrangement joins TRBV7-3 to TRBJ2-2, with D possibly TRBD2 on 5 matching bases. V lost 2 bases, J lost 6 bases, and 16 bases lay in between. This CDR3 contains 16 residues. Germline CDR1 SGHTA, CDR2 FQGTGA. The full variable domain, with the rest looked up from reference TRBV7-3 and TRBJ2-2, is GAGVSQTPSNKVTEKGKYVELRCDPISGHTALYWYRQSLGQGPEFLIYFQGTGAADDSGLPNDRFFAVRPEGSVSTLKIQRTERGDSAVYLCASSLSSGNLPGELFFGEGSRLTVL.

This clone was detected only a few times. This rearrangement joins TRBV19 to TRBJ2-6, with D possibly TRBD2 on 6 matching bases. CDR1 is LNHDA and CDR2 is SQIVND in the germline V gene (reference sequence). The CDR3 runs to 17 residues. Trimming pared 3 bases from V and 2 bases from J, leaving 14 bases between. The CDR3: CASSIWQDYTGANVLTF. DNA of the CDR3: TGTGCCAGTAGTATTTGGCAGGACTATACTGGGGCCAACGTCCTGACTTTC.

The rearrangement uses TRBV19 and TRBJ2-1, with 7 positions matching TRBD1. The CDR3 runs to 13 residues. V trimming: 2 bases; J trimming: 7 bases; junction bases outside the gene matches: 2. CDR1 LNHDA and CDR2 SQIVND come from the germline V gene (reference sequence). The DNA of the CDR3 is TGTGCCAGTAGTATAACACAGGGGAATGAGCAGTTCTTC. Its protein is CASSITQGNEQFF. Full variable domain (outside the CDR3, taken from reference TRBV19 and TRBJ2-1): DGGITQSPKYLFRKEGQNVTLSCEQNLNHDAMYWYRQDPGQGLRLIYYSQIVNDFQKGDIAEGYSVSREKKESFPLTVTSAQKNPTAFYLCASSITQGNEQFFGPGTRLTVL.

For the CDR3, the DNA is TGCGCCAGCAGCTCAAGACAGGGACTTAGCTACACCTTC. Its protein product is CASSSRQGLSYTF. The V and J genes are TRBV5-1 and TRBJ1-2; 7 nucleotides line up with TRBD1. The CDR3 totals 13 residues. In germline, CDR1 is SGHRS, CDR2 YFSETQ. Losses at the gene ends were 3 bases for V and 9 bases for J; bases not matched to a gene: 8.

This sequence joins TRBV5-1 and TRBJ1-2, with 9 bases aligning to TRBD1. Germline lookup yields CDR1 SGHRS and CDR2 YFSETQ. V was pared by 4 bases and J by 8 bases, with 9 bases of the junction left unmatched. This CDR3 is built from 14 residues. The DNA of the CDR3 is TGCGCCAGCAGCCAGGGACAGGGCGGTAGGGGCTACACCTTC. Protein sequence: CASSQGQGGRGYTF.

The J gene is TRBJ2-5, the V gene TRBV6-1; 7 bases are shared with TRBD1. Trimming cost V 5 bases and J 2 bases; bases outside gene matches: 5. Germline V gives CDR1 MNHNS, CDR2 SASEGT. The CDR3 totals 14 residues. In DNA form, the CDR3 reads TGTGCCAGCAGTAGGGGACAGTGGCAAGAGACCCAGTACTTC. Its translation: CASSRGQWQETQYF.

The chain links TRBV27 to TRBJ2-2, with D perhaps assigned TRBD1 or TRBD2 (5 bases each). Germline CDR1 reads MNHEY; CDR2 reads SMNVEV (reference sequence). CDR3 length: 15 amino acids. The V gene lost 3 bases and the J gene lost 4 bases, with 12 bases spanning the gap. The CDR3 DNA reads TGTGCCAGCAGTTTTCGAGGGGCGGCCACCGGGGAGCTGTTTTTT. Translated: CASSFRGAATGELFF.

The chain carries TRBV29-1 and TRBJ2-6; no definite D call. V gave up 3 bases and J gave up 0 bases, with 3 bases separating them. The CDR3 is 13 residues long. Germline V gene sequence: CDR1 SQVTM, CDR2 ANQGSEA. The CDR3 loop reads CSVEVSGANVLTF. CDR3 nucleotides: TGCAGCGTTGAGGTCTCTGGGGCCAACGTCCTGACTTTC.

The chain combines TRBV5-1 with TRBJ2-3; 7 bases agree with TRBD2. The V and J ends lost 0 bases and 1 base, in that order; junction bases with no gene match: 5. Germline CDR1 is SGHRS and CDR2 is YFSETQ. The CDR3 consists of 16 residues. This CDR3 reads CASSLDSGERTDTQYF. The CDR3 DNA is TGCGCCAGCAGCTTGGACAGCGGGGAACGCACAGATACGCAGTATTTT.

The chain combines TRBV18 with TRBJ2-7; 7 nucleotides line up with TRBD1. The V gene's germline CDR1 is KGHSH and CDR2 LQKENI. The trim removed 3 bases at V and 0 bases at J, leaving 5 bases unmatched. CDR3 length equals 15 residues. Here the CDR3 DNA reads TGTGCCAGCTCACCGTCCCGGGACAGCTCCTACGAGCAGTACTTC. Amino acid sequence: CASSPSRDSSYEQYF.

The gene calls are TRBV27 and TRBJ1-5; D uncertain. The V end was cut by 8 bases, the J end by 0 bases, with 11 bases between. Germline CDR1 reads MNHEY; CDR2 reads SMNVEV (reference sequence). The CDR3 has 14 residues. The CDR3 DNA reads as TGTGCCAGCGGTCCGGTGCGTAGCAATCAGCCCCAGCATTTT. Protein: CASGPVRSNQPQHF.

On this clone: Other nucleotide sequences from this sample produce the same CDR3. The chain couples TRBV6-1 to TRBJ1-4; no reliable D call. Looked up from germline, CDR1 is MNHNS and CDR2 is SASEGT. V was trimmed by 1 base and J by 4 bases, leaving 7 bases between them. This CDR3 has 14 amino acids. CDR3 bases: TGTGCCAGCAGTGAAGGGACCAATAATGAAAAACTGTTTTTT. Translating it yields CASSEGTNNEKLFF.